This TCR beta chain was captured by sequencing in a study of shared T cell receptors in the human thymus. Sequencing was performed with immunoSEQ multiplex PCR; in TCRdb, only in-frame clones are kept and a portion is missing. This repertoire shows some 700,000 clones, around 89% found once; its top ten account for about 0.01%. The trim removed 2 bases at V and 4 bases at J, leaving 7 bases unmatched. In germline, CDR1 is MNHEY, CDR2 SMNVEV (reference sequence). This CDR3 has 15 amino acids. These sequences were also reported in another study, on human thymus T cells.

Material for sequencing was thymocytes. The receptor comes from a boy under three years old with a congenital heart defect. J is TRBJ2-7 and V is TRBV27; TRBD2 aligns across 8 bases. The CDR3 DNA is TGTGCCAGCAGTTTACGCGGGAGGATGGTATACGAGCAGTACTTC. Residues: CASSLRGRMVYEQYF.